This T cell receptor delta chain was profiled in a study of γδ T cells in repeated Plasmodium falciparum infection. Germline V gene data show CDR1 as TSWWSYY and CDR2 as QGS. This CDR3 is built from 19 residues. After removal of 2 bases from V and 0 bases from J, the junction contained 15 bases not matched to a gene. With CATT, TCRdb re-called clones from the multiplex PCR reads. The table has under 60,000 delta-chain clones, 1.5% to 2% seen once; the top ten hold about 8.6%. This clone was seen more than once but under ten times. Since a far larger clone is one base different, this is likely a read error. The sample has other DNA sequences that encode this CDR3 too. Bulk repertoires came from Vgamma9/Vdelta2+ or Vdelta2-negative gammadelta T cells flow-sorted from PBMC.

The J gene is TRDJ1, the V gene TRDV1; TRDD3 matches 7 bases. Here the J gene came from matching the DNA to germline, since TCRdb omits it. The sequence was collected from a pool of human donors (malaria-infected and uninfected, not separated). The sequencing input was gamma-delta T cells from blood. The CDR3 is CALGEIFPRLGLDTDKLIF. The CDR3 DNA is TGTGCTCTTGGGGAAATCTTCCCCCGACTGGGGCTGGACACCGATAAACTCATCTTT.